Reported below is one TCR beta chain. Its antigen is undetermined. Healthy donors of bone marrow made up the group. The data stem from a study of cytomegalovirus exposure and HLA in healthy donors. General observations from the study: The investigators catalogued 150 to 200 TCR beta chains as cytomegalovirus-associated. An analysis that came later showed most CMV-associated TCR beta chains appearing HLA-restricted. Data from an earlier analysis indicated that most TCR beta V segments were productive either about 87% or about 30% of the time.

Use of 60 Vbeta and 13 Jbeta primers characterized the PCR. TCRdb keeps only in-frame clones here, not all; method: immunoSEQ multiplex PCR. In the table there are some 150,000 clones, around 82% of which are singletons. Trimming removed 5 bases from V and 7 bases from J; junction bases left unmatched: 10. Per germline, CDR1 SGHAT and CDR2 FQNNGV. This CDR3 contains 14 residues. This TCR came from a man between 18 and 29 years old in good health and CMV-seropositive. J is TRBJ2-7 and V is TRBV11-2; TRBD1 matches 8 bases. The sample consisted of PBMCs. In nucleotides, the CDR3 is TGTGCCAGCAGCCCGGACAGGGCGCCTAGTGAGCAGTACTTC. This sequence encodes CASSPDRAPSEQYF.